This TCR beta chain was retrieved from a study of T-cell reconstitution after alpha-beta-depleted transplantation in children. For TCRbeta, the library was prepared with unique molecular identifiers. TCRdb fed the PCR reads into MiXCR, producing one record per CDR3 protein. Among just under 350,000 distinct CDR3 sequences listed, about a sixth were seen once. The TCR comes from a male patient between 2 and 10 years old who had a stem cell transplant for acute lymphoblastic leukemia, so the T cells may come from the graft donor. The sample was PBMCs, mostly from graft donor cells, taken 360 days after TCRalphabeta/CD19-depleted stem cell transplant.

The CDR3 is CASNLGGSSYNEQFF. The CDR3 DNA reads as TGTGCCAGCAATTTGGGGGGGAGCTCCTACAATGAGCAGTTCTTC. The chain carries TRBV6-2 or TRBV6-3 and TRBJ2-1; 7 bases fit TRBD2. With 7 bases clipped from V and 0 bases from J, the junction kept 6 bases outside the gene matches. The CDR3 runs to 15 residues. From germline, CDR1 is MNHEY and CDR2 SVGEGT.